One sample yielded the 10 T cell receptor beta chains listed below, sequenced in a study of cytomegalovirus exposure and HLA in healthy donors (dated by TCRdb to the late 2010s). Library creation used the immunoSEQ multiplex PCR assay. For the multiplex PCR, a mixture combining 60 forward primers for TCR Vbeta segments and 13 reverse primers for TCR Jbeta segments was used. Sourced from immuneACCESS, this table was stored by TCRdb with only in-frame sequences that have V and J called. A share of the clones is absent; for the studies checked, an unresolved V gene accounts for under half, and the remainder has no known explanation. In this sample the table shows around 130,000 clones, approximately 82% of which occur a single time. The top ten clonotypes cover approximately 3% of the sample. The sample comprised PBMCs. The receptor source for this set is a boy aged 2 to 10 in good health and CMV-seronegative.

The chain links TRBV9 to TRBJ2-7; a possible D gene is TRBD1 (6 bases). Deletions cut 2 bases from V and 4 bases from J, with 13 bases between. The CDR3 consists of 14 residues. Looked up from germline, CDR1 is SGDLS and CDR2 is YYNGEE. This CDR3 is CASSVRDKGYEQYF. DNA for the CDR3: TGTGCCAGCAGCGTCCGGGACAAAGGTTACGAGCAGTACTTC.

The table lists this clone with a few counts. The J gene is TRBJ2-7, the V gene TRBV6-1; the match to TRBD1 covers 9 bases. With V trimmed by 2 bases and J by 6 bases, 11 bases remained unmatched. The CDR3 totals 16 residues. Germline V CDR1 and CDR2: MNHNS, SASEGT. The CDR3 sequence: CASSEMTGTGYSEQYF. For the CDR3, the DNA is TGTGCCAGCAGTGAAATGACCGGGACAGGGTATAGCGAGCAGTACTTC.

V gene TRBV7-3 combines with J gene TRBJ2-1; TRBD2 matches 9 bases. Germline-derived CDR1 and CDR2 are SGHTA and FQGTGA. This CDR3 is 16 amino acids long. J was trimmed by 8 bases and V by 3 bases; bases with no gene match: 11. In DNA form, the CDR3 reads TGTGCCAGCAGCTTGGCTAGCGGGGCTACTACAGATGAGCAGTTCTTC. Protein product: CASSLASGATTDEQFF.

The J gene is TRBJ1-6, the V gene TRBV2, with a tentative D call TRBD1 (6 bases). Trimming pared 6 bases from V and 7 bases from J, leaving 13 bases between. This CDR3 is built from 14 residues. From germline, CDR1 is SNHLY and CDR2 FYNNEI. This chain's CDR3 is CASRDSPTNSPLHF. The CDR3 nucleotides are TGTGCCAGCAGGGACAGCCCGACGAATTCACCCCTCCACTTT.

The V call is TRBV4-1, the J call TRBJ1-1; no definite D call. This CDR3 region has 13 residues. The V end lost 1 base, the J end lost 7 bases, and 10 bases lay between the germline ends. Germline CDR1 and CDR2: MGHRA and YSYEKL. The CDR3 region is CASSQGAGGEAFF. The CDR3 DNA follows: TGCGCCAGCAGCCAAGGGGCAGGAGGTGAAGCTTTCTTT.

This rearrangement joins TRBV28 to TRBJ1-2, with 10 bases matching TRBD1. After removal of 5 bases from V and 2 bases from J, the junction contained 5 bases not matched to a gene. CDR3 length: 15 residues. Germline CDR1 MDHEN, CDR2 SYDVKM. CDR3 loop: CASSPGQGFNYGYTF. The CDR3 DNA reads TGTGCCAGCAGTCCGGGACAGGGGTTCAACTATGGCTACACCTTC.

V is TRBV28 and J is TRBJ1-5, with 7 bases aligning to TRBD1. CDR1 MDHEN and CDR2 SYDVKM come from the germline V gene. The CDR3 totals 15 residues. J lost 5 bases, V lost 4 bases, and 8 bases had no gene match. The CDR3 protein is CASSSGTVGDQPQHF. The CDR3 nucleotides are TGTGCCAGCAGTTCTGGGACAGTAGGGGATCAGCCCCAGCATTTT.

This rearrangement joins TRBV5-1 to TRBJ2-7; no definite D call. The CDR3 totals 12 residues. The V end was cut by 3 bases, the J end by 3 bases, with 7 bases between. Germline CDR1 and CDR2: SGHRS and YFSETQ. The chain's CDR3 is CASSSSFYEQYF. CDR3 DNA: TGCGCCAGCAGCTCGTCCTTCTACGAGCAGTACTTC.

The rearrangement uses TRBV6-4 and TRBJ2-3; D uncertain. The CDR3 covers 14 residues. From germline, CDR1 is MRHNA and CDR2 SNTAGT. Trimming took off 0 bases at V and 3 bases at J, with 7 bases between the two ends. CDR3 coding DNA: TGTGCCAGCAGTGACTCGCAGGATACAGATACGCAGTATTTT. As protein: CASSDSQDTDTQYF.

The chain couples TRBV4-1 to TRBJ2-2, with no clear D. CDR3 length: 13 amino acids. Germline assignment: CDR1 MGHRA and CDR2 YSYEKL. The V end was cut by 5 bases, the J end by 5 bases, with 9 bases between. CDR3 in amino acids: CASSYLLTGELFF. CDR3 coding DNA: TGCGCCAGCAGCTATCTACTTACCGGGGAGCTGTTTTTT.